A single sample gave rise to the 6 T cell receptor beta chains below, sequenced in a study of PD-1 blockade in classical Hodgkin lymphoma (dated by TCRdb to the early 2020s). The library was prepared using the immunoSEQ multiplex PCR assay. TCRdb holds this immuneACCESS table with in-frame rearrangements only. Some clones are missing; in checked studies, unresolved V genes explain under half, and the rest has no known cause. In all, the sample holds roughly 16,000 clones, and about 92% of those were seen once. The ten largest clones add up to about 0.53% of the sample. The time point tag for this specimen amounts to: newly diagnosed, previously untreated cHL patient sample. CD4+ T cells were purified from thawed PBMCs by magnetic negative selection with a Miltenyi CD4+ T cell isolation kit. Sequencing was performed on CD4+ T cells from blood. All receptors derive from a human donor with classical Hodgkin lymphoma.

Written as DNA, the CDR3 is TGTGCCAGCAGCTCAGGGACAGGGGTGGGAACTGAAGCTTTCTTT. As protein: CASSSGTGVGTEAFF. The V gene is TRBV7-6, the J gene TRBJ1-1, with 10 bases that match TRBD1. Germline assignment: CDR1 SGHVS and CDR2 FNYEAQ. CDR3 size: 15 residues. The V and J ends lost 4 bases and 5 bases, in that order; junction bases with no gene match: 7.

This rearrangement joins TRBV11-2 to TRBJ2-3; 10 positions match TRBD1. V gave up 5 bases and J gave up 5 bases; unmatched junction bases: 7. Per the germline V gene, CDR1 is SGHAT and CDR2 is FQNNGV. The CDR3 extends over 15 amino acids. CDR3: CASSRRQGAGDTQYF. CDR3 DNA sequence: TGTGCCAGCAGCCGGAGACAGGGGGCAGGAGATACGCAGTATTTT.

V usage is TRBV7-9 and J usage is TRBJ2-1; tentatively, D is TRBD1 (6 bases). The CDR3 consists of 15 residues. With 5 bases removed from V and 3 bases from J, the gap between germline ends came to 14 bases. Germline V gene lookup returns CDR1 SEHNR and CDR2 FQNEAQ (reference sequence). The CDR3 coding sequence is TGTGCCAGCAGCGTATCGACAGGAAACTACAATGAGCAGTTCTTC. Translated: CASSVSTGNYNEQFF.

This chain joins TRBV25-1 and TRBJ1-5; 9 positions match TRBD1. The CDR3 contains 14 residues. J was trimmed by 6 bases and V by 6 bases; bases with no gene match: 6. Looked up from germline, CDR1 is MGHDK and CDR2 is SYGVNS. The CDR3 bases are TGTGCCAGCAGCCACGGGACAGGGATTCAGCCCCAGCATTTT. It translates to CASSHGTGIQPQHF.

The chain's CDR3 is CASSPNRGRQYEQYF. The CDR3 nucleotides are TGTGCCAGCTCACCAAACAGGGGGCGCCAGTACGAGCAGTACTTC. J is TRBJ2-7 and V is TRBV18; 9 bases line up with TRBD1. The germline V gene has CDR1 KGHSH and CDR2 LQKENI. The CDR3 has 15 residues. V shed 2 bases, J shed 4 bases, and the junction held 6 bases outside the gene matches.

The V and J genes are TRBV29-1 and TRBJ1-6; TRBD1 aligns across 10 bases. Germline V gene sequence: CDR1 SQVTM, CDR2 ANQGSEA. This CDR3 contains 14 residues. Germline trimming cut 7 bases from V and 8 bases from J; bases unmatched to any gene: 8. Here the CDR3 DNA reads TGCAGCGCCAAGGACAGGGGGAGTGATTCACCCCTCCACTTT. Translated, it gives CSAKDRGSDSPLHF.